The 31 T cell receptor beta chains below were found in one sample sequenced in a study of T cell repertoires in cytomegalovirus infection. Via MiXCR, TCRdb re-called the reads, giving one row per CDR3 protein. The sample contains about 600,000 distinct CDR3 sequences, 20% to 25% of which appear only once. The sequencing sample was made of CD8+ T cells from PBMCs. The origin of the receptors is a human donor in good health (CMV status not recorded). Some clones in this sample may be carry-over from other donors' samples.

The CDR3 DNA reads as TGTGCCAGCAGCCGGACGCTAGGACATGGCTACACCTTC. Its protein is CASSRTLGHGYTF. The chain recombines TRBV28 with TRBJ1-2; D uncertain. The CDR3 contains 13 residues. CDR1 is MDHEN, CDR2 SYDVKM, per germline. With 6 bases removed from V and 6 bases from J, the gap between germline ends came to 14 bases.

DNA of the CDR3: TGTGCCAGCATTATCCGGGACAGGGCAAACACTGAAGCTTTCTTT. It codes for CASIIRDRANTEAFF. This sequence joins TRBV12-3 or TRBV12-4 and TRBJ1-1; 9 bases match TRBD1. The trim removed 7 bases at V and 2 bases at J, leaving 8 bases unmatched. The CDR3 consists of 15 residues.

The V call is TRBV7-9, the J call TRBJ2-1, with TRBD1 matching over 10 bases. J lost 6 bases, V lost 1 base, and 6 bases had no gene match. The germline CDR1 and CDR2 sequences are SEHNR and FQNEAQ (reference sequence). This CDR3 is built from 16 residues. Here the CDR3 reads CASSLVGDRGRNEQFF. CDR3 DNA: TGTGCCAGCAGCTTAGTAGGGGACAGGGGACGCAATGAGCAGTTCTTC. Looking up the rest from reference TRBV7-9 and TRBJ2-1 gives the full variable domain: DTGVSQNPRHKITKRGQNVTFRCDPISEHNRLYWYRQTLGQGPEFLTYFQNEAQLEKSRLLSDRFSAERPKGSFSTLEIQRTEQGDSAMYLCASSLVGDRGRNEQFFGPGTRLTVL.

The V call is TRBV7-3, the J call TRBJ2-2, with a tentative D call TRBD2 (6 bases). Germline CDR1 and CDR2: SGHTA and FQGTGA. The CDR3 contains 17 residues. The V and J ends lost 5 bases and 0 bases respectively, with 16 bases between them. CDR3 residues: CASSVLGSSPNTGELFF. For the CDR3, the DNA is TGTGCCAGCAGCGTCCTCGGGAGCTCTCCGAACACCGGGGAGCTGTTTTTT.

V gene TRBV6-2 or TRBV6-3 combines with J gene TRBJ2-7; 7 positions agree with TRBD1. The trim removed 2 bases at V and 6 bases at J, leaving 7 bases unmatched. Germline CDR1 MNHEY, CDR2 SVGEGT. The CDR3 covers 14 residues. This chain's CDR3 is CASSYIDRESEQYV. CDR3 nucleotide sequence: TGTGCCAGCAGTTACATTGACAGGGAAAGCGAGCAGTACGTC.

This clonotype was observed a few times. At one end, the junction sequence differs from germline, possibly due to a read error. The genes are TRBV15 and TRBJ1-5; D is uncertain. Germline loops: CDR1 LNHNV, CDR2 YYDKDF (reference sequence). The CDR3 runs 17 residues. The CDR3 region has the DNA TGTGCCACCAGCGTCAGGCCGTCGACCGGTAGCCATCAGCCCCAGCATTTT. Its protein product is CATSVRPSTGSHQPQHF.

CDR3 nucleotide sequence: TGTGCCAGCAGTTTCCGGGGGGCAACCAAAAACATTCAGTACTTC. Its protein product is CASSFRGATKNIQYF. The V call is TRBV28, the J call TRBJ2-4; maybe TRBD2 (7 bases). This CDR3 contains 15 residues. The germline gives CDR1 MDHEN, CDR2 SYDVKM. V gave up 3 bases and J gave up 2 bases, with 11 bases separating them. The entire variable domain, with the rest obtained from reference TRBV28 and TRBJ2-4, is as follows: DVKVTQSSRYLVKRTGEKVFLECVQDMDHENMFWYRQDPGLGLRLIYFSYDVKMKEKGDIPEGYSVSREKKERFSLILESASTNQTSMYLCASSFRGATKNIQYFGAGTRLSVL.

This clonotype was recorded a few times. The rearrangement links TRBV12-3 or TRBV12-4 to TRBJ1-2; 12 bases line up with TRBD1. The trim removed 5 bases at V and 7 bases at J, leaving 5 bases unmatched. The CDR3 spans 14 residues. The CDR3 here is CASSVGTGGSGYTF. The CDR3 nucleotides are TGTGCCAGCAGTGTGGGGACAGGGGGCAGTGGCTACACCTTC.

The chain links TRBV7-6 to TRBJ1-2, with TRBD1 matching over 7 bases. The CDR3 consists of 16 residues. From germline, CDR1 is SGHVS and CDR2 FNYEAQ. Trimming at V came to 3 bases and at J to 2 bases, leaving 9 bases not matched to a gene. The CDR3, as DNA: TGTGCCAGCAGCTTTATCCCAGCAGGGGGAAACTATGGCTACACCTTC. This gives the protein CASSFIPAGGNYGYTF.

Turning to this clonotype: A junction boundary mismatches the germline segment, possibly from a read error. The V call is TRBV14, the J call TRBJ1-6, with D unresolved. Germline V gene lookup returns CDR1 SGHDN and CDR2 FVKESK. This CDR3 has 16 residues. CDR3 sequence: CASSPTGEGKDSPPHF. The CDR3 DNA reads as TGTGCCAGCAGCCCCACCGGGGAAGGGAAGGACTCACCCCCCCACTTT.

This sequence joins TRBV2 and TRBJ2-1; perhaps TRBD2 as D (6 bases). The CDR3 runs 20 residues. CDR1 SNHLY and CDR2 FYNNEI come from the germline V gene. Trimming shortened V by 6 bases and J by 0 bases, and 27 bases separated the two germline ends. In DNA form, the CDR3 reads TGTGCCAGCAGGGGAGTTCGGGGACTCTCAGGGTCCGGCTCCTACAATGAGCAGTTCTTC. Protein product: CASRGVRGLSGSGSYNEQFF.

V usage is TRBV6-1 and J usage is TRBJ2-7; either TRBD1 or TRBD2 may fit D (6 bases each). V was clipped by 2 bases and J by 5 bases, with 19 bases between them. The CDR3 is made up of 16 amino acids. CDR1 and CDR2 from the germline V gene are MNHNS and SASEGT. This CDR3 is CASSESEGGIRDEQYF. The CDR3 nucleotides are TGTGCCAGCAGTGAATCGGAGGGGGGAATACGGGACGAGCAGTACTTC.

V gene TRBV20-1 combines with J gene TRBJ2-7; 7 nucleotides align to TRBD1. CDR3 length: 12 residues. Germline loops: CDR1 DFQATT, CDR2 SNEGSKA (reference sequence). Losses at the gene ends were 6 bases for V and 0 bases for J; bases not matched to a gene: 2. The chain's CDR3 is CSAPGGSYEQYF. The CDR3 bases are TGCAGTGCCCCAGGGGGCTCCTACGAGCAGTACTTC.

V usage is TRBV2 and J usage is TRBJ2-5; 9 bases are shared with TRBD2. This CDR3 has 16 amino acids. Germline trimming cut 4 bases from V and 2 bases from J; bases unmatched to any gene: 8. Looked up from germline, CDR1 is SNHLY and CDR2 is FYNNEI. CDR3 DNA: TGTGCCAGCAGTGTGGAAATAGCGGGGGTTCAAGAGACCCAGTACTTC. Protein sequence: CASSVEIAGVQETQYF.

In the case of this clonotype: This could be a read error, since a much larger clone is one nucleotide away. The V call is TRBV25-1, the J call TRBJ2-5; unclear D gene. CDR1 is MGHDK and CDR2 is SYGVNS in the germline V gene. The CDR3 contains 10 residues. The CDR3 protein is CASGQGTQYF. The CDR3 bases are TGTGCCAGCGGTCAAGGGACCCAGTACTTC.

The rearrangement uses TRBV27 and TRBJ2-7, with D hard to call. The CDR3 covers 14 residues. Trimming removed 3 bases at V and 1 base at J, with 10 bases between. The germline V gene has CDR1 MNHEY and CDR2 SMNVEV (reference sequence). In nucleotides, the CDR3 is TGTGCCAGCAGTTTCGGGCTGAGATCCTACGAGCAGTACTTC. Protein product: CASSFGLRSYEQYF.

A note on this clonotype: This may stem from a read error, because a much larger clone lies one nucleotide away. For the CDR3, the DNA is TGTGCCAGCAGCTTAGGACCGTACGGCTTAGTCGGGACAGGCGGACACAATGAGCAGTTCTTC. Translated: CASSLGPYGLVGTGGHNEQFF. The chain links TRBV7-2 to TRBJ2-1; TRBD1 agrees at 8 bases. CDR1 and CDR2 from the germline V gene are SGHTA and FQGNSA. The CDR3 is 21 residues long. Trimming cost V 1 base and J 5 bases; bases outside gene matches: 22. Looking up the rest from reference TRBV7-2 and TRBJ2-1 gives the full variable domain: GAGVSQSPSNKVTEKGKDVELRCDPISGHTALYWYRQSLGQGLEFLIYFQGNSAPDKSGLPSDRFSAERTGGSVSTLTIQRTQQEDSAVYLCASSLGPYGLVGTGGHNEQFFGPGTRLTVL.

This clonotype has at least ten counts. The chain links TRBV6-2 or TRBV6-3 to TRBJ1-1; 7 bases line up with TRBD1. The CDR3 runs to 13 residues. The V gene end was trimmed by 10 bases and the J gene end by 1 base; junction bases not matched to a gene: 6. Germline loops: CDR1 MNHEY, CDR2 SVGEGT. CDR3 sequence (DNA): TGTGCCACCTCGGACAGGCGGAACACTGAAGCTTTCTTT. Translated: CATSDRRNTEAFF.

This clonotype has a count of ten or more. The chain recombines TRBV7-9 with TRBJ2-3; D assignment may be TRBD1 or TRBD2 (5 bases each). V lost 5 bases to trimming and J lost 8 bases, with 23 bases between them. This CDR3 comprises 16 residues. Germline values: CDR1 SEHNR, CDR2 FQNEAQ (reference sequence). The CDR3, as DNA: TGTGCCAGCAGCGATCCGGGGCCTAGCCCGCGTCGTACGCAGTATTTT. Translating it yields CASSDPGPSPRRTQYF. Variable domain in full (rest from reference TRBV7-9 and TRBJ2-3): DTGVSQNPRHKITKRGQNVTFRCDPISEHNRLYWYRQTLGQGPEFLTYFQNEAQLEKSRLLSDRFSAERPKGSFSTLEIQRTEQGDSAMYLCASSDPGPSPRRTQYFGPGTRLTVL.

Comment on this clonotype: This clone may be a read error of a much larger clone one base away. This chain joins TRBV6-1 and TRBJ2-7; D might be TRBD2 (6 bases). Germline values: CDR1 MNHNS, CDR2 SASEGT. The CDR3 contains 16 residues. The CDR3 bases are TGTGCCAACAGTCCGACGTGGGCGGGGCCCTCCTACGAGCAGTACTTC. It codes for CANSPTWAGPSYEQYF.

This chain joins TRBV7-3 and TRBJ1-4; D possibly corresponds to TRBD1 (5 bases). Germline CDR1 is SGHTA and CDR2 is FQGTGA. CDR3 length: 22 amino acids. The V end was cut by 5 bases, the J end by 2 bases, with 33 bases between. The CDR3 loop is CASSHDKGPRMGSSATNEKLFF. Here the CDR3 DNA reads TGTGCCAGCAGCCACGACAAGGGACCAAGGATGGGCTCCTCTGCTACTAATGAAAAACTGTTTTTT.

A remark on this clonotype: An end of the junction does not agree with germline; a read error may underlie this. The chain joins TRBV5-4 to TRBJ2-1; D gene unclear. Germline CDR1 and CDR2: SGHNT and YYREEE (reference sequence). The CDR3 is made up of 12 amino acids. The CDR3 nucleotides read TGTACCAGCAGCTTGTCCTACAATGAGCAGTTCTTC. This gives the protein CTSSLSYNEQFF.

V gene TRBV7-4 combines with J gene TRBJ2-6, with D unresolved. CDR1 and CDR2 from the germline V gene are SGHVT and SQSDAQ. The V gene lost 6 bases and the J gene lost 8 bases, with 14 bases spanning the gap. The length of the CDR3 is 14 residues. The CDR3 loop reads CASSPPIGPNVLTF. CDR3 nucleotides: TGTGCCAGCAGTCCTCCTATAGGGCCCAACGTCCTGACTTTC.

On this clonotype: At one end, the junction sequence differs from germline, possibly due to a read error. The chain recombines TRBV7-3 with TRBJ2-3; D is uncertain. The germline V gene encodes CDR1 SGHTA and CDR2 FQGTGA. The CDR3 sequence is 13 residues long. The CDR3 nucleotides read TGTGCCGGCAGCCTACTGGGCACAGATACGCAGTATTTT. It encodes CAGSLLGTDTQYF.

The rearrangement uses TRBV28 and TRBJ1-2; 8 nucleotides agree with TRBD1. CDR3 length equals 17 residues. Looked up from germline, CDR1 is MDHEN and CDR2 is SYDVKM. J was trimmed by 3 bases and V by 4 bases; bases with no gene match: 13. In DNA form, the CDR3 reads TGTGCCAGCAGTTCCCGGGACAGGATCCAATTCGACTATGGCTACACCTTC. Its protein is CASSSRDRIQFDYGYTF.

The CDR3 DNA is TGCAGTGCTATCAAGCGAACAGGGGTACAGCCCCAGCATTTT. Residues: CSAIKRTGVQPQHF. J is TRBJ1-5 and V is TRBV20-1; 7 bases line up with TRBD1. The CDR3 is made up of 14 amino acids. Germline CDR1 and CDR2: DFQATT and SNEGSKA (reference sequence). Trimming removed 4 bases from V and 7 bases from J; junction bases left unmatched: 10.

The table lists this clonotype with many counts. The chain is built from TRBV7-2 and TRBJ2-3; 11 bases fit TRBD2. The trim removed 3 bases at V and 4 bases at J, leaving 3 bases unmatched. This CDR3 region has 15 residues. The germline CDR1 and CDR2 sequences are SGHTA and FQGNSA. CDR3 coding DNA: TGTGCCAGCAGCTTTAGCGGGGGGGGAGCAGATACGCAGTATTTT. It specifies CASSFSGGGADTQYF.

This clonotype occurred a few times. The V gene is TRBV19, the J gene TRBJ1-1; D is ambiguous. This CDR3 contains 13 residues. The V end was cut by 10 bases, the J end by 4 bases, with 16 bases between. Per the germline V gene, CDR1 is LNHDA and CDR2 is SQIVND (reference sequence). The CDR3 DNA follows: TGTGCCATTAAAGGTCCAGGAATCACTGAAGCTTTCTTT. This codes for CAIKGPGITEAFF.

This clonotype occurred a few times. The chain joins TRBV28 to TRBJ2-7; TRBD1 might be the D (6 bases). Trimming pared 3 bases from V and 0 bases from J, leaving 9 bases between. CDR3 size: 14 residues. Germline V gene sequence: CDR1 MDHEN, CDR2 SYDVKM. The CDR3 DNA reads as TGTGCCAGCAGTTTTGGACAGAACTCCTACGAGCAGTACGTC. This translates into CASSFGQNSYEQYV.

The V gene is TRBV4-1, the J gene TRBJ2-7; D tentatively reads TRBD1 or TRBD2 (5 bases each). V lost 0 bases and J 2 bases, leaving 11 bases between the germline ends. CDR1 MGHRA and CDR2 YSYEKL come from the germline V gene. The CDR3 is 15 amino acids. This chain's CDR3 is CASSQDTGPAYEQYF. The CDR3 DNA sequence: TGCGCCAGCAGCCAAGATACGGGACCCGCCTACGAGCAGTACTTC.

This clonotype showed up just a few times. The chain links TRBV5-5 to TRBJ2-7; 9 nucleotides line up with TRBD2. V gave up 0 bases and J gave up 4 bases; unmatched junction bases: 11. The germline CDR1 and CDR2 sequences are SGHKS and YYEKEE (reference sequence). The length of the CDR3 is 17 residues. The CDR3 region has the DNA TGTGCCAGCAGCTTGGGGCGAGGGGCTAGCGGGGAGTACGAGCAGTACTTC. Amino acid sequence: CASSLGRGASGEYEQYF.